These 10 T cell receptor beta chains originate from one sample sequenced in a study of blood T cell repertoires in COVID-19. The method was immunoSEQ multiplex PCR; TCRdb's version includes in-frame clones alone and lacks a portion of them. The sample holds approximately 170,000 clones, roughly 85% seen once. The sample comprised peripheral blood. These receptors were obtained from a woman aged 80 or older with active or convalescent COVID-19.

This chain uses TRBV7-2 with TRBJ2-1; 9 positions agree with TRBD1. CDR1 is SGHTA and CDR2 is FQGNSA in the germline V gene. Trimming at V came to 5 bases and at J to 1 base, leaving 3 bases not matched to a gene. The CDR3 loop spans 15 amino acids. Here the CDR3 reads CASSPTGGSYNEQFF. For the CDR3, the DNA is TGTGCCAGCAGCCCGACAGGGGGTTCCTACAATGAGCAGTTCTTC.

The chain combines TRBV10-3 with TRBJ2-7; TRBD1 matches 9 bases. This CDR3 has 14 residues. Germline-derived CDR1 and CDR2 are ENHRY and SYGVKD. The junction had 10 bases not matched to a gene; V was cut back by 7 bases and J by 6 bases. CDR3 nucleotides: TGTGCCATCACCGACTCCGGGACAGGGAGCGAGCAGTACTTC. Its protein is CAITDSGTGSEQYF.

Here the CDR3 reads CASSPRATGSYTF. CDR3 DNA sequence: TGTGCCAGCAGTCCTCGGGCCACGGGGAGCTACACCTTC. This chain links TRBV12-3 or TRBV12-4 with TRBJ1-2; no clear D. CDR3 size: 13 residues. With 5 bases removed from V and 9 bases from J, the gap between germline ends came to 16 bases.

The chain combines TRBV19 with TRBJ2-3; TRBD2 is a possible D gene (5 bases). Trimming took off 0 bases at V and 2 bases at J, with 12 bases between the two ends. The CDR3 runs 16 residues. Looked up from germline, CDR1 is LNHDA and CDR2 is SQIVND (reference sequence). CDR3 DNA sequence: TGTGCCAGTAGTATAGATCTCGGGATTTCCACAGATACGCAGTATTTT. This codes for CASSIDLGISTDTQYF.

CDR3 sequence (DNA): TGTGCCAGCTCACCCGGACTCCAGGGGTCCTACGAGCAGTACTTC. This codes for CASSPGLQGSYEQYF. The chain joins TRBV18 to TRBJ2-7, with D tentatively TRBD1 (6 bases). V gave up 3 bases and J gave up 1 base, with 13 bases separating them. CDR1 KGHSH and CDR2 LQKENI come from the germline V gene. The CDR3 runs 15 residues.

The V call is TRBV24-1, the J call TRBJ1-1, with a possible D match to TRBD1 (6 bases). Trimming pared 0 bases from V and 1 base from J, leaving 8 bases between. The CDR3 spans 15 residues. Germline-derived CDR1 and CDR2 are KGHDR and SFDVKD. For the CDR3, the DNA is TGTGCCACCAGTGATTTGAAACAGGGGAACACTGAAGCTTTCTTT. Its translation is CATSDLKQGNTEAFF.

Worth noting for this clone: At one end the junction does not follow the germline gene, possibly because of a read error. V and J are TRBV6-4 and TRBJ1-4; TRBD1 is a possible D gene (5 bases). CDR1 and CDR2 (germline): MRHNA, SNTAGT. The CDR3 length is 14 residues. This chain's CDR3 is CASSDVDTNFRSIF. For the CDR3, the DNA is TGTGCCAGCAGTGACGTGGACACCAACTTTAGGTCGATTTTT.

The CDR3 sequence: CASSPIGPGFGYEQYF. CDR3 in DNA: TGTGCCAGCAGCCCAATTGGGCCAGGCTTCGGTTACGAGCAGTACTTC. This chain connects TRBV6-6 to TRBJ2-7; no reliable D call. Trimming removed 6 bases at V and 4 bases at J, with 22 bases between. The CDR3 spans 16 residues. The germline CDR1 and CDR2 sequences are MNHNY and SVGAGI (reference sequence).

This chain links TRBV15 with TRBJ2-1, with 9 bases aligning to TRBD1. Germline loops: CDR1 LNHNV, CDR2 YYDKDF (reference sequence). With 1 base clipped from V and 0 bases from J, the junction kept 13 bases outside the gene matches. This CDR3 has 20 residues. CDR3 in amino acids: CATSRAPGTGILSSYNEQFF. The CDR3 DNA follows: TGTGCCACCAGCAGAGCACCCGGGACAGGGATTTTGAGCTCCTACAATGAGCAGTTCTTC.

The CDR3 DNA reads TGTGCCAGCAGCGTACTAGCAGGTACGCAGTATTTT. This sequence encodes CASSVLAGTQYF. The rearrangement joins TRBV6-6 to TRBJ2-3; tentatively, D is TRBD2 (6 bases). The V end was cut by 6 bases, the J end by 8 bases, with 12 bases between. There are 12 residues in the CDR3. Per germline, CDR1 MNHNY and CDR2 SVGAGI (reference sequence).